One and the same sample provided the 29 T cell receptor beta chains below, sequenced in a study of blood T cells in healthy people across ages. Next came a second PCR, run for roughly 6 to 11 cycles, which used a sample-barcoded 5' primer along with a J-beta primer mix. TCRdb independently ran MiXCR on the 5' RACE reads; one entry per CDR3 protein. The profile shows hundreds of thousands of distinct CDR3 sequences, about 20% of them singletons. Sequenced: blood. The receptors originated from a man aged 70 or older in good health.

This clonotype was recorded a few times. The V gene is TRBV3-1, the J gene TRBJ2-1; TRBD2 agrees at 11 bases. This CDR3 spans 20 amino acids. The germline CDR1 and CDR2 sequences are LGHDT and YNNKEL (reference sequence). Trimming at V came to 2 bases and at J to 2 bases, leaving 14 bases not matched to a gene. The CDR3 coding sequence is TGTGCCAGCAGCCAAACCTTCGGTGATAGCGGGGGGGGCCCCTACAATGAGCAGTTCTTC. Amino acids: CASSQTFGDSGGGPYNEQFF.

This chain links TRBV3-1 with TRBJ2-7, with 9 bases that match TRBD2. This CDR3 has 15 residues. CDR1 and CDR2 (germline): LGHDT, YNNKEL (reference sequence). J lost 0 bases, V lost 4 bases, and 4 bases had no gene match. As DNA, the CDR3 is TGTGCCAGCAGCCCCCCGGGACTAGCCTCCTACGAGCAGTACTTC. Translation: CASSPPGLASYEQYF.

This clonotype was counted between two and nine times. This chain connects TRBV29-1 to TRBJ2-3; D is undetermined. V lost 5 bases and J 2 bases, leaving 5 bases between the germline ends. The CDR3 consists of 11 residues. The germline V gene encodes CDR1 SQVTM and CDR2 ANQGSEA. The CDR3 nucleotides are TGCAGCGTTTTTAACACAGATACGCAGTATTTT. Its translation is CSVFNTDTQYF.

This clonotype came up a few times. This rearrangement joins TRBV10-3 to TRBJ2-7, with unresolved D. This CDR3 contains 14 residues. Germline CDR1 reads ENHRY; CDR2 reads SYGVKD. V was trimmed by 2 bases and J by 1 base, leaving 9 bases between them. For the CDR3, the DNA is TGTGCCATCAGTGAGAGAGGATCATCCTACGAGCAGTACTTC. As protein: CAISERGSSYEQYF.

This clonotype occurred many times. V gene TRBV5-1 combines with J gene TRBJ2-7; 10 bases fit TRBD1. V lost 1 base to trimming and J lost 6 bases; unmatched junction nucleotides: 13. The length of the CDR3 is 17 residues. From germline, CDR1 is SGHRS and CDR2 YFSETQ. The CDR3 protein is CASSLQFPGQGSGEQYF. Here the CDR3 DNA reads TGCGCCAGCAGCTTGCAGTTTCCGGGACAGGGGTCCGGCGAGCAGTACTTC.

The DNA for the CDR3 is TGCAGTGCTACCCCTGGCAGGGACGACGTGGAGACCCAGTACTTC. Its translation is CSATPGRDDVETQYF. V usage is TRBV20-1 and J usage is TRBJ2-5; D might be TRBD1 or TRBD2, each matching 5 bases. The V end was cut by 4 bases, the J end by 5 bases, with 20 bases between. Germline loops: CDR1 DFQATT, CDR2 SNEGSKA (reference sequence). The CDR3 is 15 residues long.

This clonotype was recorded a few times. The chain links TRBV10-3 to TRBJ2-1; D may be TRBD1 (6 bases). With the DNA end fitting TRBJ2-5 better, the J assignment may be wrong. The CDR3 spans 13 residues. Germline V gene data show CDR1 as ENHRY and CDR2 as SYGVKD. Here the CDR3 reads CAISRTASETQYF. The CDR3 bases are TGTGCCATCTCCCGGACAGCTTCAGAGACCCAGTACTTC.

V is TRBV6-2 or TRBV6-3 and J is TRBJ2-5, with D possibly matching TRBD1 (6 bases). Deletions cut 7 bases from V and 4 bases from J, with 16 bases between. The CDR3 is made up of 14 amino acids. Germline V gives CDR1 MNHEY, CDR2 SVGEGT. The CDR3 region has the DNA TGTGCCAGCACCCAAGGTCTGGACAGAGAGACCCAGTACTTC. It codes for CASTQGLDRETQYF.

This sequence joins TRBV19 and TRBJ1-1; possibly TRBD1 for D (5 bases). V was trimmed by 3 bases and J by 5 bases, leaving 19 bases between them. Germline CDR1 and CDR2: LNHDA and SQIVND (reference sequence). The CDR3 spans 16 residues. CDR3 amino acids: CASSIGIGDGGTEAFF. CDR3 in DNA: TGTGCCAGTAGTATTGGGATTGGGGACGGAGGAACTGAAGCTTTCTTT.

This clonotype was seen a handful of times. The chain joins TRBV12-3 or TRBV12-4 to TRBJ1-1; D might be TRBD1 (6 bases). Between the trimmed V and J ends, which lost 1 base and 9 bases, there was a span of 9 bases. The CDR3 is 12 residues long. CDR3 residues: CASSLGQAKAFF. In DNA, the CDR3 is TGTGCCAGCAGTTTAGGACAGGCCAAAGCTTTCTTT.

This clonotype was seen a handful of times. This chain links TRBV29-1 with TRBJ2-3; possibly TRBD1 for D (7 bases). CDR1 and CDR2 from the germline V gene are SQVTM and ANQGSEA. The CDR3 sequence is 15 residues long. V gave up 7 bases and J gave up 7 bases, with 24 bases separating them. CDR3 nucleotides: TGCAGCGCCCAAGGGGGACAGACGGAGGGATATACGCAGTATTTT. This gives the protein CSAQGGQTEGYTQYF.

The chain has TRBV30 and TRBJ1-1, with D perhaps TRBD1 (5 bases). In germline, CDR1 is GTSNPN, CDR2 SVGIG (reference sequence). The V end was cut by 4 bases, the J end by 5 bases, with 14 bases between. There are 13 residues in the CDR3. The CDR3 DNA reads TGTGCCTGGACTGACAGTGGGAGGACTGAAGCTTTCTTT. Protein sequence: CAWTDSGRTEAFF.

The table lists this clonotype with a few counts. This chain joins TRBV12-3 or TRBV12-4 and TRBJ2-7; 8 positions match TRBD2. Trimming cost V 7 bases and J 3 bases; bases outside gene matches: 2. The CDR3 covers 12 residues. For the CDR3, the DNA is TGTGCCAGCACCCGGGGGGGCTACGAGCAGTACTTC. The encoded protein is CASTRGGYEQYF.

V and J are TRBV20-1 and TRBJ2-7; TRBD1 matches at 10 bases. The germline V gene has CDR1 DFQATT and CDR2 SNEGSKA (reference sequence). The CDR3 is made up of 15 amino acids. CDR3: CSVPQTGTGDGEQYV. CDR3 nucleotides: TGCAGTGTTCCCCAAACCGGGACAGGGGATGGGGAGCAGTACGTT.

The J gene is TRBJ2-5, the V gene TRBV7-3; D is undetermined. The CDR3 spans 15 residues. CDR1 is SGHTA and CDR2 is FQGTGA in the germline V gene. V dropped 8 bases and J dropped 2 bases, with 18 bases sitting between them. The CDR3 sequence: CASSLNGRMQETQYF. The CDR3 DNA is TGTGCCAGCTCACTTAACGGCCGAATGCAAGAGACCCAGTACTTC.

This chain joins TRBV14 and TRBJ1-3; D uncertain. Trimming took off 1 base at V and 0 bases at J, with 7 bases between the two ends. The CDR3 totals 15 residues. Germline loops: CDR1 SGHDN, CDR2 FVKESK. The CDR3 DNA reads as TGTGCCAGCAGCCAAGCCCGGGTCTCTGGAAACACCATATATTTT. Protein: CASSQARVSGNTIYF.

The rearrangement joins TRBV28 to TRBJ2-3, with D unresolved. The CDR3 totals 12 residues. Germline V gene sequence: CDR1 MDHEN, CDR2 SYDVKM. The V gene lost 7 bases and the J gene lost 6 bases, with 11 bases spanning the gap. The CDR3 protein is CASTAYGDTQYF. The DNA for the CDR3 is TGTGCCAGCACCGCATATGGGGATACGCAGTATTTT.

This clonotype has only a few counts. The chain links TRBV29-1 to TRBJ1-6, with 10 bases lining up with TRBD1. From germline, CDR1 is SQVTM and CDR2 ANQGSEA. The V segment lost 5 bases and the J segment 8 bases; nucleotides outside the gene matches: 3. This CDR3 contains 13 residues. CDR3 nucleotide sequence: TGCAGCGTTAGGGACAGGGGTGATTCACCCCTCCACTTT. This sequence encodes CSVRDRGDSPLHF.

The V gene is TRBV6-6, the J gene TRBJ2-7, with D tentatively TRBD2 (5 bases). The J call could be wrong; TRBJ2-1 is a better fit for the DNA end. Germline V gives CDR1 MNHNY, CDR2 SVGAGI (reference sequence). CDR3 length: 15 amino acids. The DNA for the CDR3 is TGTGCCAGCAGTTACTCTAGCGCCGCCGGAGATGAGCAGTTCTTC. Amino acid sequence: CASSYSSAAGDEQFF.

The rearrangement joins TRBV28 to TRBJ2-1; either TRBD1 or TRBD2 may fit D (5 bases each). The CDR3 contains 15 residues. Trimming shortened V by 4 bases and J by 6 bases, and 16 bases separated the two germline ends. Germline CDR1 MDHEN, CDR2 SYDVKM. The CDR3 DNA sequence: TGTGCCAGCAGTTCCCCCCGGGGCGGAGCCAATGAGCAGTTCTTC. It codes for CASSSPRGGANEQFF.

This clonotype has a count of ten or more. The J gene is TRBJ1-4, the V gene TRBV20-1; D gene uncertain. From germline, CDR1 is DFQATT and CDR2 SNEGSKA (reference sequence). The V end lost 8 bases, the J end lost 8 bases, and 21 bases lay between the germline ends. This CDR3 has 14 residues. The CDR3 loop is CSTTPLDVVEKLFF. The CDR3 DNA sequence: TGCAGTACCACCCCGCTGGACGTAGTCGAAAAACTGTTTTTT.

This clonotype was found many times. The chain carries TRBV28 and TRBJ2-7; 7 nucleotides agree with TRBD1. The CDR3 has 13 amino acids. Germline CDR1 reads MDHEN; CDR2 reads SYDVKM. Unmatched junction bases numbered 8, after V lost 10 bases and J lost 2 bases. In DNA, the CDR3 is TGTGCCACCAGACAACAGGGGACCTACGAGCAGTACTTC. Protein product: CATRQQGTYEQYF.

The J gene is TRBJ1-2, the V gene TRBV20-1; D not certain. The germline V gene encodes CDR1 DFQATT and CDR2 SNEGSKA (reference sequence). The CDR3 is 13 amino acids. V was trimmed by 0 bases and J by 5 bases, leaving 10 bases between them. The CDR3 region is CSAREGPLYGYTF. The DNA for the CDR3 is TGCAGTGCTAGAGAAGGGCCTCTTTATGGCTACACCTTC.

The table lists this clonotype with a few counts. The chain is built from TRBV7-3 and TRBJ2-1; D is possibly TRBD1 or TRBD2 (7 bases each). This CDR3 region has 15 residues. Germline assignment: CDR1 SGHTA and CDR2 FQGTGA. Trimming removed 3 bases from V and 8 bases from J, with 17 bases in between. The CDR3 here is CASSFQGEGWDEQFF. DNA for the CDR3: TGTGCCAGCAGCTTCCAGGGGGAGGGATGGGATGAGCAGTTCTTC.

V is TRBV6-6 and J is TRBJ1-4; no clear D. Germline values: CDR1 MNHNY, CDR2 SVGAGI (reference sequence). The CDR3 has 12 residues. The V and J ends lost 7 bases and 7 bases respectively, with 10 bases between them. DNA of the CDR3: TGTGCCAGCACTCGTATCGGTGAAAAACTGTTTTTT. Translating it yields CASTRIGEKLFF.

The chain is built from TRBV20-1 and TRBJ2-5; D remains ambiguous. The assigned J gene may be wrong: the sequence end matches TRBJ2-1 better. CDR1 is DFQATT and CDR2 is SNEGSKA in the germline V gene (reference sequence). The CDR3 consists of 15 residues. The CDR3 reads CSARDLAFADHEQFF. The CDR3 region has the DNA TGCAGTGCTAGAGACCTGGCCTTTGCGGACCATGAGCAGTTCTTC.

J is TRBJ2-7 and V is TRBV5-6; 7 nucleotides align to TRBD1. V was clipped by 3 bases and J by 5 bases; unmatched bases: 17. The CDR3 contains 17 residues. The germline V gene has CDR1 SGHDT and CDR2 YYEEEE. This CDR3 is CASSSRQGRTFGDEQYV. In DNA, the CDR3 is TGTGCCAGCAGCTCCCGACAGGGACGTACTTTCGGGGACGAGCAGTACGTC.

This sequence joins TRBV7-8 and TRBJ2-3; 12 positions agree with TRBD2. V gave up 8 bases and J gave up 6 bases; unmatched junction bases: 9. The CDR3 has 15 amino acids. The germline gives CDR1 SGHVS, CDR2 FQNEAQ. The CDR3 region is CASGPTSGSFDTQYF. The CDR3 region has the DNA TGTGCCAGCGGCCCGACTAGCGGGAGTTTTGATACGCAGTATTTT. The complete variable domain, with remaining parts taken from reference TRBV7-8 and TRBJ2-3, reads GAGVSQSPRYKVAKRGQDVALRCDPISGHVSLFWYQQALGQGPEFLTYFQNEAQLDKSGLPSDRFFAERPEGSVSTLKIQRTQQEDSAVYLCASGPTSGSFDTQYFGPGTRLTVL.

This clonotype was counted between two and nine times. The gene calls are TRBV18 and TRBJ1-5; tentatively, D is TRBD1 (5 bases). Germline V gives CDR1 KGHSH, CDR2 LQKENI. CDR3 length: 15 residues. V gave up 3 bases and J gave up 2 bases, with 11 bases separating them. CDR3 coding DNA: TGTGCCAGCTCACCCCGGCAGGGTGGCAATCAGCCCCAGCATTTT. Encoded protein: CASSPRQGGNQPQHF.